This TCR beta chain was captured in a study of T cell responses to AZD1222 COVID-19 vaccine. This clone occurred once. What it binds is unknown. The protocol was immunoSEQ multiplex PCR, while the TCRdb copy is restricted to in-frame clones and leaves out a portion. The table has around 77,000 clones, around 86% seen once. Notes on the study in general: Close to half of spike-specific TCRs reportedly recognize unmutated variant regions. Distributed over spike, vaccine-associated CD4 TCRs predominated at 160-218 and 743-854. Donors, mostly white British, included more females; clonal diversity was possibly underestimated.

The CDR3 is 14 amino acids. Per the germline V gene, CDR1 is SGHTA and CDR2 is FQGNSA. Trimming took 1 base from V and 8 from J; bases not matched to a gene: 3. This clonotype was obtained from an adult in good health. Sequences were derived from peripheral blood, sampled on day 0 of AZD1222 vaccination. The rearrangement uses TRBV7-2 and TRBJ2-1; the match to TRBD2 covers 9 bases. The chain's CDR3 is CASSLGGGVYEQFF. Written as DNA, the CDR3 is TGTGCCAGCAGCTTAGGCGGGGGGGTCTATGAGCAGTTCTTC.